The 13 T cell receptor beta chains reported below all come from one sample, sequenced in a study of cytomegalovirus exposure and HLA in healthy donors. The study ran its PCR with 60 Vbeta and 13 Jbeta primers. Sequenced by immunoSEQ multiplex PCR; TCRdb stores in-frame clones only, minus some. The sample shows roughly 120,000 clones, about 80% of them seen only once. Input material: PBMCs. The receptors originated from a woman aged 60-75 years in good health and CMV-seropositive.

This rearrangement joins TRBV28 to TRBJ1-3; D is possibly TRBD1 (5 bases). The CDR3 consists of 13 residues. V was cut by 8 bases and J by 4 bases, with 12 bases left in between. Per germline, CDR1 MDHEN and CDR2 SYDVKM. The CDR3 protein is CASLRARGNTIYF. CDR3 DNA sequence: TGTGCCAGCCTCAGGGCGCGGGGAAACACCATATATTTT.

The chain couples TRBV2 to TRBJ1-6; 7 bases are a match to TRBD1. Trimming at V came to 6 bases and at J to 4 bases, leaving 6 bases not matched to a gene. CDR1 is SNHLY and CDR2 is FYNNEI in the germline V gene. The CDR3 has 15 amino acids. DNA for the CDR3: TGTGCCAGCAGATCGACAGGGACGTATAATTCACCCCTCCACTTT. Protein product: CASRSTGTYNSPLHF. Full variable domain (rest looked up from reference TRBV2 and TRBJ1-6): EPEVTQTPSHQVTQMGQEVILRCVPISNHLYFYWYRQILGQKVEFLVSFYNNEISEKSEIFDDQFSVERPDGSNFTLKIRSTKLEDSAMYFCASRSTGTYNSPLHFGNGTRLTVT.

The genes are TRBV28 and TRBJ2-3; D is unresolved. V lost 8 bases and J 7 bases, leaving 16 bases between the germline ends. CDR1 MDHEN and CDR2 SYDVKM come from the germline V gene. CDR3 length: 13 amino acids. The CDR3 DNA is TGTGCCAGCTCCGGCAGGATTCGGAATACGCAGTATTTT. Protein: CASSGRIRNTQYF.

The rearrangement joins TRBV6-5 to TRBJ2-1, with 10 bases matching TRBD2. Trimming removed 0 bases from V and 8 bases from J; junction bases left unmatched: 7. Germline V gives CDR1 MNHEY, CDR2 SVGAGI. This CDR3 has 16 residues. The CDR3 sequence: CASSYSALAGSDEQFF. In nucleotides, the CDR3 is TGTGCCAGCAGTTACTCAGCACTAGCGGGAAGCGATGAGCAGTTCTTC.

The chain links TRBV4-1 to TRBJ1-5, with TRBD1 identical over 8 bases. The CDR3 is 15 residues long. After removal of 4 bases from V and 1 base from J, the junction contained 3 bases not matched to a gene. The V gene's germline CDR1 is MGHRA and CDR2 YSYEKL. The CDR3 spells CASSLTGVSNQPQHF. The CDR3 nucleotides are TGCGCCAGCAGCCTGACAGGGGTGAGCAATCAGCCCCAGCATTTT.

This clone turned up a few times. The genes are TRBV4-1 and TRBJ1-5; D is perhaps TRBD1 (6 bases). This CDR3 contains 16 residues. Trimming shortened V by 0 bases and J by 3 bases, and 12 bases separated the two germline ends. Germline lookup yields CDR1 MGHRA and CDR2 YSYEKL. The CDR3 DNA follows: TGCGCCAGCAGCCAAGATCGGGCAGGGGACAATCAGCCCCAGCATTTT. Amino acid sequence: CASSQDRAGDNQPQHF.

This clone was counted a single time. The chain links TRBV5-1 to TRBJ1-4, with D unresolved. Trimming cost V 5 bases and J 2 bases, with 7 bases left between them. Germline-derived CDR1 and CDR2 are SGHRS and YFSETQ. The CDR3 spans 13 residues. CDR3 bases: TGCGCCAGCAGACGGGGTACTAATGAAAAACTGTTTTTT. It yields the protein CASRRGTNEKLFF.

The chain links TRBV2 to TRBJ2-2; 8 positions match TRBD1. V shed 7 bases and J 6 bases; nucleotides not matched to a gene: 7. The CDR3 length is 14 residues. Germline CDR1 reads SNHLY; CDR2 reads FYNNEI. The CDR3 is CASKGRGRPGELFF. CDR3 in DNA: TGTGCCAGCAAAGGCAGGGGGCGGCCCGGGGAGCTGTTTTTT.

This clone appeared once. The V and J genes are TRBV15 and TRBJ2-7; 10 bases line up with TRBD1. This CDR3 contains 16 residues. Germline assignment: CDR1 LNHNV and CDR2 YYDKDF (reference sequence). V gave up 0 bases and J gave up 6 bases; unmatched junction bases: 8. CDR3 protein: CATSRDLGQGILEQYF. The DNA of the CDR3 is TGTGCCACCAGCAGAGATCTGGGACAGGGGATCCTCGAGCAGTACTTC. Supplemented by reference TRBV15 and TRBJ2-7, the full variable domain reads DAMVIQNPRYQVTQFGKPVTLSCSQTLNHNVMYWYQQKSSQAPKLLFHYYDKDFNNEADTPDNFQSRRPNTSFCFLDIRSPGLGDTAMYLCATSRDLGQGILEQYFGPGTRLTVT.

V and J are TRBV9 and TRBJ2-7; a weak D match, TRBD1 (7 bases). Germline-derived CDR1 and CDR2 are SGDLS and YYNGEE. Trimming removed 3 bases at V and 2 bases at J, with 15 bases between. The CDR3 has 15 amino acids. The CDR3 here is CASSAGTAGPYEQYF. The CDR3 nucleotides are TGTGCCAGCAGCGCTGGGACAGCGGGTCCCTACGAGCAGTACTTC.

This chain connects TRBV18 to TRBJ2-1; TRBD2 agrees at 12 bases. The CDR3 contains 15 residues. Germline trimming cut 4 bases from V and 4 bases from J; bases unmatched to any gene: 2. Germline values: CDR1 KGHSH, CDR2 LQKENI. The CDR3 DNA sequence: TGTGCCAGCTCACTACTAGCGGGGGGTTACAATGAGCAGTTCTTC. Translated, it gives CASSLLAGGYNEQFF.

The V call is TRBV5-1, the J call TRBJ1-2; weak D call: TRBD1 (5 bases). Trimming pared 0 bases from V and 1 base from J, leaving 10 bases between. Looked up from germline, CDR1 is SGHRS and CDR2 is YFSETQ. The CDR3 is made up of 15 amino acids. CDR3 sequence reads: CASSLDTGNNYGYTF. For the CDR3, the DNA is TGCGCCAGCAGCTTGGACACAGGCAATAACTATGGCTACACCTTC.

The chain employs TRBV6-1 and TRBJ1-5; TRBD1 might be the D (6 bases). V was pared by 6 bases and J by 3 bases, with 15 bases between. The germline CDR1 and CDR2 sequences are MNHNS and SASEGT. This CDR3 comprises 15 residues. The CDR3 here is CASSEPRDNNQPQHF. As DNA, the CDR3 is TGTGCCAGCAGCGAACCCCGGGACAACAATCAGCCCCAGCATTTT.